The 21 T cell receptor beta chains listed next were all sequenced from one sample in a study of early T cells in non-severe SARS-CoV-2 infection. Via MiXCR, TCRdb re-called the 5' RACE reads, giving one row per CDR3 protein. This sample has tens of thousands of distinct CDR3 sequences, with about 4% found just once. The sample taken for sequencing was whole blood. These receptor sequences come from an adult who was a healthcare worker with PCR-confirmed SARS-CoV-2 infection or an uninfected control (not recorded which).

This clonotype was detected many times. The chain joins TRBV7-9 to TRBJ2-5; D is undetermined. CDR3 length: 12 residues. From germline, CDR1 is SEHNR and CDR2 FQNEAQ (reference sequence). V was cut by 5 bases and J by 1 base, with 5 bases left in between. The CDR3 DNA reads as TGTGCCAGCAGCCGTATCCAAGAGACCCAGTACTTC. It specifies CASSRIQETQYF.

This clonotype has at least ten counts. This rearrangement joins TRBV7-9 to TRBJ2-1; weak D call: TRBD1 (6 bases). The CDR3 loop spans 16 amino acids. V was shortened by 4 bases and J by 9 bases, with 22 bases between the two germline ends. The germline gives CDR1 SEHNR, CDR2 FQNEAQ (reference sequence). The CDR3 protein is CASSSLRTLEGVEQFF. CDR3 coding DNA: TGTGCCAGCAGCTCCTTACGAACACTAGAGGGGGTTGAGCAGTTCTTC.

This clonotype was counted at least ten times. This chain links TRBV6-1 with TRBJ1-5; D possibly corresponds to TRBD1 (5 bases). In germline, CDR1 is MNHNS, CDR2 SASEGT. Trimming shortened V by 3 bases and J by 5 bases, and 14 bases separated the two germline ends. The CDR3 runs 15 residues. CDR3 in amino acids: CASSEGRARDQPQHF. CDR3 sequence (DNA): TGTGCCAGCAGTGAGGGCAGGGCGAGGGATCAGCCCCAGCATTTT.

The CDR3 DNA is TGTGCCAGCAGCGAGGGACTAGCGGGGGCCTACGAGCAGTACTTC. This sequence encodes CASSEGLAGAYEQYF. This chain uses TRBV6-2 or TRBV6-3 with TRBJ2-7, with 14 bases fitting TRBD2. CDR1 and CDR2 (germline): MNHEY, SVGEGT. CDR3 length: 15 amino acids. Trimming took 6 bases from V and 2 from J; bases not matched to a gene: 3.

This clonotype was detected many times. One junction end disagrees with the germline gene, perhaps due to a read error. V gene TRBV5-1 combines with J gene TRBJ2-1, with D maybe TRBD2 (5 bases). Germline-derived CDR1 and CDR2 are SGHRS and YFSETQ. CDR3 length equals 16 residues. CDR3 sequence (DNA): TGTGCCAGCAGCTTAGGGCTAGCAGGCTCCTACAATGAGCAGTTCTTC. Encoded protein: CASSLGLAGSYNEQFF.

CDR3 loop: CASSLALVEGLNTEAFF. CDR3 coding DNA: TGTGCCAGCAGTTTAGCGCTCGTTGAGGGTTTGAACACTGAAGCTTTCTTT. The chain joins TRBV12-3 or TRBV12-4 to TRBJ1-1; D gene ambiguous. V gave up 0 bases and J gave up 0 bases, with 14 bases separating them. This CDR3 spans 17 amino acids.

The V call is TRBV11-2, the J call TRBJ1-2, with D perhaps matching TRBD1 (6 bases). Germline CDR1 reads SGHAT; CDR2 reads FQNNGV. The CDR3 has 13 residues. Trimming took 5 bases from V and 8 from J, leaving 15 bases between them. The CDR3 DNA reads TGTGCCAGCAGCACAGAACAGGGTACCGGCTACACCTTC. Encoded protein: CASSTEQGTGYTF.

The sample holds many counts of this clonotype. As DNA, the CDR3 is TGTGCCAGCAGCCCCACACAGGGCGCAGATACGCAGTATTTT. Translating it yields CASSPTQGADTQYF. V and J are TRBV7-8 and TRBJ2-3; D might be TRBD1 (6 bases). This CDR3 has 14 residues. Trimming pared 5 bases from V and 4 bases from J, leaving 13 bases between. CDR1 is SGHVS and CDR2 is FQNEAQ in the germline V gene. The full variable domain, with the rest looked up from reference TRBV7-8 and TRBJ2-3, is GAGVSQSPRYKVAKRGQDVALRCDPISGHVSLFWYQQALGQGPEFLTYFQNEAQLDKSGLPSDRFFAERPEGSVSTLKIQRTQQEDSAVYLCASSPTQGADTQYFGPGTRLTVL.

This clonotype was detected ten times or more. The V gene is TRBV18, the J gene TRBJ2-2, with D possibly called TRBD1 or TRBD2 (5 bases each). Germline loops: CDR1 KGHSH, CDR2 LQKENI. V was clipped by 3 bases and J by 4 bases, with 15 bases between them. The CDR3 spans 16 residues. CDR3 in amino acids: CASSPRDGSGTGELFF. The CDR3 DNA follows: TGTGCCAGCTCACCCCGGGACGGATCGGGCACCGGGGAGCTGTTTTTT.

This clonotype was seen repeatedly, ten times or more. V gene TRBV29-1 combines with J gene TRBJ2-5; 12 bases agree with TRBD1. The V gene's germline CDR1 is SQVTM and CDR2 ANQGSEA. V shed 2 bases, J shed 10 bases, and the junction held 11 bases outside the gene matches. CDR3 size: 15 residues. The CDR3 DNA reads as TGCAGCGTTGAAAAATTGGGACAGGGGGCGAAAGGCCAGTACTTC. Protein sequence: CSVEKLGQGAKGQYF.

This clonotype was detected many times. V and J are TRBV20-1 and TRBJ2-7; TRBD2 is a possible D gene (5 bases). The length of the CDR3 is 12 residues. The germline V gene encodes CDR1 DFQATT and CDR2 SNEGSKA (reference sequence). V shed 6 bases and J shed 5 bases, with 14 bases lying between them. The CDR3 spells CSATSYSHEQYF. CDR3 sequence (DNA): TGCAGTGCCACTAGTTATAGCCACGAGCAGTACTTC.

On this clonotype itself: With a much larger clone just one base away, this may be a read error. The rearrangement links TRBV2 to TRBJ2-1; 10 bases agree with TRBD2. This CDR3 is built from 14 residues. In germline, CDR1 is SNHLY, CDR2 FYNNEI. CDR3 DNA sequence: TGTGTCAGCAGCTTACTAGCGGGGTACAATGAGCAGTTCTTC. It encodes CVSSLLAGYNEQFF.

As concerns this clonotype: The junction differs from germline at one of its ends, possibly a read error. This chain links TRBV19 with TRBJ2-7, with 8 bases that match TRBD1. CDR1 is LNHDA and CDR2 is SQIVND in the germline V gene (reference sequence). CDR3 length: 14 residues. Written as DNA, the CDR3 is TGTGCCAGTAGCATAGGGACAGGTACTTACGAGCAGTACTTC. Its protein is CASSIGTGTYEQYF.

Many counts were recorded for this clonotype. The rearrangement uses TRBV6-1 and TRBJ1-3; the D gene is possibly TRBD1 (5 bases). Between the trimmed V and J ends, which lost 6 bases and 11 bases, there was a span of 11 bases. The CDR3 has 11 residues. Looked up from germline, CDR1 is MNHNS and CDR2 is SASEGT. In nucleotides, the CDR3 is TGTGCCAGCAGAGGGGCAGGTCCCATATATTTT. This translates into CASRGAGPIYF.

The chain combines TRBV6-1 with TRBJ2-5; 14 nucleotides line up with TRBD2. CDR3 size: 16 residues. Germline V lookup: CDR1 MNHNS, CDR2 SASEGT. Trimming took 5 bases from V and 4 from J; bases not matched to a gene: 6. The CDR3 DNA reads TGTGCCAGCAGTCCAAGACTAGCGGGAGGGAGAGAGACCCAGTACTTC. Translated: CASSPRLAGGRETQYF.

This clonotype occurred many times. The gene calls are TRBV12-3 or TRBV12-4 and TRBJ2-7; 9 nucleotides line up with TRBD1. With 6 bases clipped from V and 0 bases from J, the junction kept 9 bases outside the gene matches. The CDR3 loop spans 16 amino acids. The CDR3 nucleotides are TGTGCCAGCAGCTTATTCCCGGACAGGGGCTCCTACGAGCAGTACTTC. Its protein product is CASSLFPDRGSYEQYF.

This clonotype was counted many times. This chain joins TRBV7-9 and TRBJ2-6; D not resolved. Trimming shortened V by 10 bases and J by 4 bases, and 11 bases separated the two germline ends. The CDR3 sequence is 13 residues long. CDR1 and CDR2 from the germline V gene are SEHNR and FQNEAQ (reference sequence). The CDR3 reads CAIPGYGANVLTF. The DNA of the CDR3 is TGTGCCATTCCCGGGTACGGGGCCAACGTCCTGACTTTC.

At least ten counts were recorded for this clonotype. The rearrangement links TRBV20-1 to TRBJ1-4; 7 bases are a match to TRBD1. Germline CDR1 is DFQATT and CDR2 is SNEGSKA (reference sequence). The J segment lost 7 bases and the V segment lost 2 bases, leaving 10 bases of the junction unmatched. This CDR3 region has 15 residues. The CDR3 sequence: CSARPPRGSGEKLFF. For the CDR3, the DNA is TGCAGTGCTAGACCACCCAGGGGGTCCGGTGAAAAACTGTTTTTT.

This clonotype was seen at least ten times. V and J are TRBV7-9 and TRBJ2-1, with 7 bases lining up with TRBD2. Germline V gene sequence: CDR1 SEHNR, CDR2 FQNEAQ (reference sequence). With 5 bases clipped from V and 2 bases from J, the junction kept 6 bases outside the gene matches. The CDR3 has 15 amino acids. Here the CDR3 reads CASSPIGLAYNEQFF. The CDR3 DNA reads as TGTGCCAGCAGCCCGATCGGACTAGCCTACAATGAGCAGTTCTTC.

The sample holds many counts of this clonotype. The rearrangement joins TRBV6-5 to TRBJ2-1; 13 positions agree with TRBD2. This CDR3 has 18 residues. Germline V gene lookup returns CDR1 MNHEY and CDR2 SVGAGI. V lost 6 bases, J lost 6 bases, and 14 bases stayed unmatched. CDR3 sequence reads: CASSDTSGRGFRPNEQFF. CDR3 in DNA: TGTGCCAGCAGCGATACTAGCGGGAGGGGGTTTCGTCCCAATGAGCAGTTCTTC.

Ten or more counts support this clonotype. The rearrangement uses TRBV29-1 and TRBJ1-5, with D possibly being TRBD1 (5 bases). The germline V gene encodes CDR1 SQVTM and CDR2 ANQGSEA. The V end was cut by 6 bases, the J end by 2 bases, with 11 bases between. The CDR3 is 13 amino acids. CDR3 protein: CSVGPGGNQPQHF. For the CDR3, the DNA is TGCAGCGTGGGGCCCGGGGGCAATCAGCCCCAGCATTTT.